This TCR beta chain was captured in a study of cytomegalovirus exposure and HLA in healthy donors. In its sample, this clone was seen a few times. With 60 Vbeta and 13 Jbeta primers, the PCR was carried out. Sequenced by immunoSEQ multiplex PCR; TCRdb stores in-frame clones only, minus some. The sample shows about 180,000 clones, about 77% of them seen only once. The TCR sequence derives from a man in his 60s in good health and CMV-seronegative. The sequencing sample was made of PBMCs.

The DNA of the CDR3 is TGTGCCAGTAGTATAACCGGGTCTGCCTACAATGAGCAGTTCTTC. Translation: CASSITGSAYNEQFF. The chain is built from TRBV19 and TRBJ2-1; D not certain. This CDR3 has 15 residues. V lost 2 bases and J lost 2, with 10 bases in between. Per the germline V gene, CDR1 is LNHDA and CDR2 is SQIVND (reference sequence). The variable domain in full, with the rest retrieved from reference TRBV19 and TRBJ2-1, is DGGITQSPKYLFRKEGQNVTLSCEQNLNHDAMYWYRQDPGQGLRLIYYSQIVNDFQKGDIAEGYSVSREKKESFPLTVTSAQKNPTAFYLCASSITGSAYNEQFFGPGTRLTVL.